The present T cell receptor beta chain was sequenced within a study of cytomegalovirus exposure and HLA in healthy donors. Primers included in the PCR were 60 Vbeta and 13 Jbeta primers. Assay used: immunoSEQ multiplex PCR; TCRdb lists only in-frame clones, some missing. The sample includes 150,000 to 200,000 clones, approximately 72% of them seen just once. CDR3 size: 11 residues. The V end lost 3 bases, the J end lost 2 bases, and 3 bases lay between the germline ends. In germline, CDR1 is DFQATT, CDR2 SNEGSKA (reference sequence). Sequenced input: PBMCs. This TCR derives from a female donor in good health and CMV-seronegative. The rearrangement joins TRBV20-1 to TRBJ2-3, with D uncertain. CDR3 residues: CSASYTDTQYF. For the CDR3, the DNA is TGCAGTGCTAGTTACACAGATACGCAGTATTTT.